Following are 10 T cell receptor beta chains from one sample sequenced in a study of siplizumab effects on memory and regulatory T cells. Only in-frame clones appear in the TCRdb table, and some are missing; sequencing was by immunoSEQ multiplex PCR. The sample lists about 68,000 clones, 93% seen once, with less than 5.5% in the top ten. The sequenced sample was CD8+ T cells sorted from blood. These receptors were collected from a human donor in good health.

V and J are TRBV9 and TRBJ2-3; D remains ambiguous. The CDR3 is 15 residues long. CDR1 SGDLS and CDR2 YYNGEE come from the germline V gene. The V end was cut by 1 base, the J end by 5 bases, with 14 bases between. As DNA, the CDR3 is TGTGCCAGCAGCGTACCAACCCGAGAAGGAGATACGCAGTATTTT. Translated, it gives CASSVPTREGDTQYF.

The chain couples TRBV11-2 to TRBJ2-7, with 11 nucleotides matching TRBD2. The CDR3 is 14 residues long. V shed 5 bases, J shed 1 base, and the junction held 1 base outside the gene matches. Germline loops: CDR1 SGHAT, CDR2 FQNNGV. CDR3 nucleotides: TGTGCCAGCAGCGGGACTAGCGGTTCCTACGAGCAGTACTTC. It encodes CASSGTSGSYEQYF.

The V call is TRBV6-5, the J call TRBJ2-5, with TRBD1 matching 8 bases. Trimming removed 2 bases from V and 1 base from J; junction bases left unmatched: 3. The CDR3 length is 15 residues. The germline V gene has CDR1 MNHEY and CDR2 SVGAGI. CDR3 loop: CASSYAGQGQETQYF. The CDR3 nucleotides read TGTGCCAGCAGTTACGCTGGACAGGGCCAAGAGACCCAGTACTTC.

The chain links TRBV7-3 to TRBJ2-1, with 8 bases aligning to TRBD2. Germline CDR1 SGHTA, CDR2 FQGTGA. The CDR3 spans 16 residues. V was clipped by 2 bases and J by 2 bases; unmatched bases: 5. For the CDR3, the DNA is TGTGCCAGCAGCTTAGGGACTAGTCACCCCTACAATGAGCAGTTCTTC. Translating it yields CASSLGTSHPYNEQFF.

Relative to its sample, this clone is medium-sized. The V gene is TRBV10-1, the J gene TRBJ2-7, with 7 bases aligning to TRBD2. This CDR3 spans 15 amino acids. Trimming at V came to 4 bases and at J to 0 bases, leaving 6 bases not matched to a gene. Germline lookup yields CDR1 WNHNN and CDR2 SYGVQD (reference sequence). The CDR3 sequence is CASSGWEGNSYEQYF. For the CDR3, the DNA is TGCGCCAGCAGTGGGTGGGAGGGGAACTCCTACGAGCAGTACTTC.

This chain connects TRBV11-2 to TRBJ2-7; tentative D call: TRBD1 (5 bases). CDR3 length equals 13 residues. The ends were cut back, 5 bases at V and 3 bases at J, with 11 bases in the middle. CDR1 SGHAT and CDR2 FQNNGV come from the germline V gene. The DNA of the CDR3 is TGTGCCAGCAGCCCAACGGACAACTACGAGCAGTACTTC. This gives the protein CASSPTDNYEQYF. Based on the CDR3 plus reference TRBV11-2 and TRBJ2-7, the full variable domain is EAGVAQSPRYKIIEKRQSVAFWCNPISGHATLYWYQQILGQGPKLLIQFQNNGVVDDSQLPKDRFSAERLKGVDSTLKIQPAKLEDSAVYLCASSPTDNYEQYFGPGTRLTVT.

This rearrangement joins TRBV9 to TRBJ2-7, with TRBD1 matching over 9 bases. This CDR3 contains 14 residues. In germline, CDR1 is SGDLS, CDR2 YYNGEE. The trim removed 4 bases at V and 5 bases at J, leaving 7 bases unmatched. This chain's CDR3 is CASSRGTGSNEQYF. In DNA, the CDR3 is TGTGCCAGCAGCAGAGGGACAGGGTCTAACGAGCAGTACTTC.

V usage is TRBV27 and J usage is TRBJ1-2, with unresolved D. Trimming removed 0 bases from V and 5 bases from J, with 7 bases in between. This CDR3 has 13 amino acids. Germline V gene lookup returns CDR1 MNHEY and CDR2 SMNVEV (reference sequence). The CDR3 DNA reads TGTGCCAGCAGTTTATCAGCAGGATATGGCTACACCTTC. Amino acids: CASSLSAGYGYTF.

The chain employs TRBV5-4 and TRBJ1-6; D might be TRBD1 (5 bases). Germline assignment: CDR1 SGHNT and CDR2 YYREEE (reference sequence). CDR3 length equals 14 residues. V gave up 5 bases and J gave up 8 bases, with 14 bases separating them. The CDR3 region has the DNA TGTGCCAGCAGACCAGGGTTAGGGGATTCACCCCTCCACTTT. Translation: CASRPGLGDSPLHF.

CDR3 sequence (DNA): TGTGCCAGCAGGGTGAACACTGAAGCTTTCTTT. Protein sequence: CASRVNTEAFF. The gene calls are TRBV6-5 and TRBJ1-1; D remains unclear. V gave up 6 bases and J gave up 0 bases, with 2 bases separating them. The CDR3 loop spans 11 amino acids. Germline V CDR1 and CDR2: MNHEY, SVGAGI.